This T cell receptor beta chain was sequenced during a study of T cell changes during pregnancy in multiple sclerosis. V shed 3 bases, J shed 4 bases, and the junction held 15 bases outside the gene matches. Germline V lookup: CDR1 SGHRS, CDR2 YFSETQ. This CDR3 contains 18 residues. This clone was recorded once. The protocol was immunoSEQ multiplex PCR, while the TCRdb copy is restricted to in-frame clones and leaves out a portion. This sample carries 30,000 to 45,000 clones, around nine tenths of them seen once, and the ten largest clones take more than 0.4%. This rearrangement joins TRBV5-1 to TRBJ2-7; TRBD1 agrees at 11 bases. This TCR came from a female donor with multiple sclerosis, enrolled in a pregnancy study. The sequencing used CD4+ T cells from peripheral blood mononuclear cells, collected in the third trimester of pregnancy. The CDR3 DNA is TGCGCCAGCAGCTCGAACCTACGGGACAGGGGGGGGGATTACGAGCAGTACTTC. Its translation: CASSSNLRDRGGDYEQYF.